The T cell receptor beta chain described here comes from a study of blood T cell repertoires in COVID-19. Study at large: From the United States, Italy and Spain came samples of acute and convalescent COVID-19. PBMCs, B-cell-depleted T cells, or T cells provided the cDNA or gDNA that made up the material.

Germline lookup yields CDR1 MDHEN and CDR2 SYDVKM. The V end lost 1 base, the J end lost 6 bases, and 16 bases lay between the germline ends. The CDR3 spans 16 residues. In the original processing: Using reference gene primer amplification, nucleated cell counts were estimated. Some clones are missing from TCRdb's copy, which holds only in-frame ones; the method was immunoSEQ multiplex PCR. Clone size and V and J calls were adopted from that table, with D and trimming inferred from the DNA. The table shows 85,000 or so clones, with 81% occurring only once. The TCR sequence derives from a man at least 80 years old with acute or convalescent COVID-19. The chain is built from TRBV28 and TRBJ1-5, with D perhaps matching TRBD1 (6 bases). Sequences were obtained from peripheral blood. The CDR3 sequence: CASSLYGRGNRQPQHF. CDR3 bases: TGTGCCAGCAGTTTATATGGCAGGGGAAATCGTCAGCCCCAGCATTTT.